These 17 T cell receptor beta chains originate from one sample sequenced in a study. The sample was run on an Illumina MiSeq. TCRdb cleaned the public reads at Q25 with fastp, built clones with MiXCR and kept in-frame beta chains. Rows are unified per CDR3 protein, each entry keeping the most common DNA and genes. This sample gives over 1,500 distinct CDR3 sequences in total; roughly 8% of them show up just once. The ten most abundant clones make up roughly 12% of the sample. The sequencing input was CD4+ T cells from peripheral blood. Receptors were obtained from a human donor with rheumatoid arthritis.

The CDR3 DNA sequence: TGTGCCAGCAATGGAGGGTCCTACAATGAGCAGTTCTTC. This gives the protein CASNGGSYNEQFF. The gene calls are TRBV2 and TRBJ2-1, with D maybe TRBD2 (6 bases). The CDR3 runs 13 residues. V gave up 7 bases and J gave up 1 base, with 8 bases separating them. Germline loops: CDR1 SNHLY, CDR2 FYNNEI.

This clonotype is deemed medium-sized. CDR3 coding DNA: TGTGCCAGCAGCCAAGGGACATTCGGCAACACCATATATTTT. Its protein is CASSQGTFGNTIYF. This chain joins TRBV3-1 and TRBJ1-3, with a possible D match to TRBD1 (5 bases). Germline CDR1 and CDR2: LGHDT and YNNKEL (reference sequence). V was cut by 1 base and J by 7 bases, with 11 bases left in between. This CDR3 has 14 residues.

By sample fraction, this clonotype is medium-sized. The CDR3 sequence is CASSSPLAGIISFGTGELFF. Written as DNA, the CDR3 is TGTGCCAGCAGTTCACCCTTAGCGGGAATAATATCTTTTGGCACCGGGGAGCTGTTTTTT. The genes are TRBV12-3 or TRBV12-4 and TRBJ2-2; 8 bases map to TRBD2. The V segment lost 4 bases and the J segment 4 bases; nucleotides outside the gene matches: 20. This CDR3 region has 20 residues.

This clonotype is medium-sized (0.01 to 0.1%) in the sample. This chain joins TRBV27 and TRBJ2-1, with 9 bases fitting TRBD1. V trimming: 4 bases; J trimming: 7 bases; junction bases outside the gene matches: 8. The CDR3 has 15 residues. The germline CDR1 and CDR2 sequences are MNHEY and SMNVEV (reference sequence). The CDR3 here is CASSSNRGRGNEQFF. CDR3 coding DNA: TGTGCCAGCAGTTCAAACAGGGGGCGAGGAAATGAGCAGTTCTTC.

This clonotype is labeled medium-sized. The genes are TRBV7-2 and TRBJ1-1; TRBD1 matches 7 bases. Trimming removed 4 bases from V and 3 bases from J; junction bases left unmatched: 5. Germline CDR1 is SGHTA and CDR2 is FQGNSA. The CDR3 length is 14 residues. The CDR3 protein is CASSSPGGYTEAFF. The CDR3 DNA sequence: TGTGCCAGCAGCTCACCAGGGGGTTACACTGAAGCTTTCTTT.

This clonotype is large. V is TRBV2 and J is TRBJ1-4; D might be TRBD1 (6 bases). V was pared by 7 bases and J by 10 bases, with 19 bases between. There are 14 residues in the CDR3. Germline V gives CDR1 SNHLY, CDR2 FYNNEI. In DNA, the CDR3 is TGTGCCAGCACCCTCCCCACAAAGGGGGGAAAACTGTTTTTT. Translated: CASTLPTKGGKLFF.

This clonotype is categorized as large. V usage is TRBV4-2 and J usage is TRBJ2-4, with 13 bases lining up with TRBD2. CDR3 size: 20 residues. Trimming cost V 0 bases and J 2 bases; bases outside gene matches: 10. Germline V gene data show CDR1 as LGHNA and CDR2 as YNFKEQ. CDR3 protein: CASSQEIRTSGSVTKNIQYF. The CDR3, as DNA: TGTGCCAGCAGCCAAGAAATCCGGACTAGCGGGAGTGTAACCAAAAACATTCAGTACTTC.

This clonotype is deemed medium-sized. The chain links TRBV7-3 to TRBJ2-1; 9 bases match TRBD2. Germline V lookup: CDR1 SGHTA, CDR2 FQGTGA. The J segment lost 8 bases and the V segment lost 4 bases, leaving 12 bases of the junction unmatched. The CDR3 sequence is 16 residues long. CDR3 in amino acids: CASSYDLGGRAHEQFF. As DNA, the CDR3 is TGTGCCAGCAGCTACGATTTGGGCGGGAGGGCCCATGAGCAGTTCTTC. Supplemented by reference TRBV7-3 and TRBJ2-1, the full variable domain reads GAGVSQTPSNKVTEKGKYVELRCDPISGHTALYWYRQSLGQGPEFLIYFQGTGAADDSGLPNDRFFAVRPEGSVSTLKIQRTERGDSAVYLCASSYDLGGRAHEQFFGPGTRLTVL.

In its sample, this clonotype ranks as medium-sized. V gene TRBV29-1 combines with J gene TRBJ2-7, with 10 bases lining up with TRBD2. CDR1 and CDR2 from the germline V gene are SQVTM and ANQGSEA. V was clipped by 4 bases and J by 6 bases; unmatched bases: 9. The CDR3 has 14 amino acids. CDR3 residues: CSVGRAGGPGEQYF. The CDR3 DNA sequence: TGCAGCGTTGGAAGAGCGGGAGGGCCGGGCGAGCAGTACTTC.

Relative to its sample, this clonotype is medium-sized (0.01 to 0.1%). The genes are TRBV6-2 or TRBV6-3 and TRBJ2-1, with 11 positions matching TRBD2. With 8 bases clipped from V and 9 bases from J, the junction kept 9 bases outside the gene matches. CDR3 size: 14 residues. Per the germline V gene, CDR1 is MNHEY and CDR2 is SVGEGT. The DNA for the CDR3 is TGTGCCAGCTGGAGGCCTAGCGGGAGGAGTGAGCAGTTCTTC. It specifies CASWRPSGRSEQFF.

This clonotype is termed medium-sized. This chain uses TRBV19 with TRBJ2-7; D uncertain. Germline CDR1 and CDR2: LNHDA and SQIVND (reference sequence). V lost 7 bases to trimming and J lost 6 bases, with 22 bases between them. There are 15 residues in the CDR3. CDR3 sequence: CASKRKNERYSEQYF. CDR3 nucleotides: TGTGCCAGTAAGAGAAAGAACGAGAGGTATAGCGAGCAGTACTTC. Filled out from reference TRBV19 and TRBJ2-7, the complete variable domain reads DGGITQSPKYLFRKEGQNVTLSCEQNLNHDAMYWYRQDPGQGLRLIYYSQIVNDFQKGDIAEGYSVSREKKESFPLTVTSAQKNPTAFYLCASKRKNERYSEQYFGPGTRLTVT.

This clonotype counts as medium-sized. This sequence joins TRBV6-2 or TRBV6-3 and TRBJ1-5, with D possibly being TRBD1 (6 bases). Germline assignment: CDR1 MNHEY and CDR2 SVGEGT. Trimming removed 6 bases from V and 0 bases from J, with 12 bases in between. There are 15 residues in the CDR3. CDR3 sequence reads: CASRSTGNSNQPQHF. CDR3 DNA sequence: TGTGCCAGCAGGTCCACAGGGAATAGCAATCAGCCCCAGCATTTT.

Relative to its sample, this clonotype is medium-sized (0.01 to 0.1%). The chain's CDR3 is CASRPGRTSGANVLTF. The CDR3 coding sequence is TGTGCCAGTAGGCCCGGGAGGACGTCTGGGGCCAACGTCCTGACTTTC. This chain connects TRBV19 to TRBJ2-6; 7 bases align to TRBD2. Losses at the gene ends were 6 bases for V and 1 base for J; bases not matched to a gene: 6. The CDR3 runs to 16 residues. Germline values: CDR1 LNHDA, CDR2 SQIVND (reference sequence).

In its sample, this clonotype ranks as medium-sized. The V call is TRBV5-1, the J call TRBJ2-5; TRBD2 agrees at 9 bases. V shed 4 bases, J shed 1 base, and the junction held 2 bases outside the gene matches. This CDR3 is 14 amino acids long. CDR1 is SGHRS and CDR2 is YFSETQ in the germline V gene. CDR3 sequence (DNA): TGCGCCAGCAGCGTAGCGGGAGCCCAAGAGACCCAGTACTTC. This gives the protein CASSVAGAQETQYF.

A few counts support this clonotype. This sequence joins TRBV30 and TRBJ1-1; TRBD1 agrees at 9 bases. Germline V gene data show CDR1 as GTSNPN and CDR2 as SVGIG (reference sequence). The CDR3 has 13 residues. Losses at the gene ends were 3 bases for V and 6 bases for J; bases not matched to a gene: 5. CDR3 protein: CAWRGDRESEAFF. CDR3 DNA: TGTGCCTGGAGAGGGGACAGGGAGTCTGAAGCTTTCTTT.

By share, this clonotype ranks as medium-sized. This chain connects TRBV5-1 to TRBJ2-2; no clear D gene. Trimming cost V 0 bases and J 5 bases, with 11 bases left between them. This CDR3 is built from 15 residues. In germline, CDR1 is SGHRS, CDR2 YFSETQ. The CDR3 DNA reads as TGCGCCAGCAGCTTGGTGGAACCCTTAACCGGGGAGCTGTTTTTT. This sequence encodes CASSLVEPLTGELFF.

This chain uses TRBV15 with TRBJ2-6; 8 nucleotides align to TRBD1. V lost 2 bases and J lost 0; bases outside the gene matches: 12. The length of the CDR3 is 20 residues. Looked up from germline, CDR1 is LNHNV and CDR2 is YYDKDF (reference sequence). For the CDR3, the DNA is TGTGCCACCAGCAGACTCCCCCCTGGGACAGGAGACTCTGGGGCCAACGTCCTGACTTTC. Protein sequence: CATSRLPPGTGDSGANVLTF.